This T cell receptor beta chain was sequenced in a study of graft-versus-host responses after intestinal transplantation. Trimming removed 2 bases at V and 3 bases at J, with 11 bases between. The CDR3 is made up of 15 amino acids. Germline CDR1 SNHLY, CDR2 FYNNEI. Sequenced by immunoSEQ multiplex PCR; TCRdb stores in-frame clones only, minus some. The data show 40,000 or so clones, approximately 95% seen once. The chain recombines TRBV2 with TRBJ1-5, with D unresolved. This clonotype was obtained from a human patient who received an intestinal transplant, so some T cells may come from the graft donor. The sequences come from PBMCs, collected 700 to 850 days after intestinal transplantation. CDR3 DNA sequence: TGTGCCAGCAGTGAATCCACAAGAATCAATCAGCCCCAGCATTTT. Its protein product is CASSESTRINQPQHF. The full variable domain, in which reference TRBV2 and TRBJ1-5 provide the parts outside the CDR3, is EPEVTQTPSHQVTQMGQEVILRCVPISNHLYFYWYRQILGQKVEFLVSFYNNEISEKSEIFDDQFSVERPDGSNFTLKIRSTKLEDSAMYFCASSESTRINQPQHFGDGTRLSIL.